This T cell receptor (beta chain) was observed in a study of blood T cell repertoires in COVID-19. Sequenced by immunoSEQ multiplex PCR; TCRdb stores in-frame clones only, minus some. The sample has 350,000 or so clones; approximately 84% are singletons. Per the germline V gene, CDR1 is LNHDA and CDR2 is SQIVND (reference sequence). V gave up 11 bases and J gave up 3 bases, with 14 bases separating them. This CDR3 spans 13 amino acids. The chain carries TRBV19 and TRBJ2-1, with D possibly TRBD1 on 6 matching bases. The receptor was isolated from a woman in her twenties or thirties who had recovered from COVID-19. The sequencing sample was made of PBMCs or T cells enriched from blood (not recorded which). CDR3: CASSRGRYNEQFF. The CDR3 coding sequence is TGTGCCTCATCCAGGGGTCGCTACAATGAGCAGTTCTTC. The full variable domain, rest sourced from reference TRBV19 and TRBJ2-1, is DGGITQSPKYLFRKEGQNVTLSCEQNLNHDAMYWYRQDPGQGLRLIYYSQIVNDFQKGDIAEGYSVSREKKESFPLTVTSAQKNPTAFYLCASSRGRYNEQFFGPGTRLTVL.